The present T cell receptor (beta chain) was sequenced within a study of T cells in Graves' hyperthyroidism and ophthalmopathy (dated by TCRdb to the late 2010s). At the level of the whole study: Peripheral blood samples were taken at the time of initial diagnosis, prior to any treatment. The paper reports TCR Vbeta CDR3 sequencing of over 130 peripheral blood samples: 40 or so ophthalmopathy, 75 to 80 hyperthyroidism and 17 progressor patients. To identify distinguishing TCR V-J signatures, a discovery cohort of around 98 patients was used, comprising 43 with Graves' ophthalmopathy and 57 with stable Graves' hyperthyroidism. Once sampling was done, hyperthyroidism patients were given methimazole at a starting dose of 30 mg daily, whereas ophthalmopathy patients were given high-dose intravenous methylprednisolone. The 95 to 100 discovery patients were randomly divided into training and test sets at a 7:3 ratio. Whether ophthalmopathy could be predicted prospectively was tested in an independent validation cohort made up of approximately 19 hyperthyroidism patients plus 17 patients who later progressed to ophthalmopathy. Thyroid tissue and blood T-cell repertoires from six Graves' hyperthyroidism patients were also compared in the study.

Overall study outcomes, separate from this receptor: In validation, progression to ophthalmopathy was predicted by the model with nearly 71% sensitivity and roughly 76% specificity, a median of about 6.8 months before onset. Most expanded thyroid clonotypes (frequency above 0.001) were also detected in blood, a finding suggesting that blood repertoires may reflect thyroid immune responses. No statistical method was used to set the sample size in advance, and investigators knew the group allocation. A 13 V-J signature model separated ophthalmopathy from stable hyperthyroidism, with around 88% sensitivity and 81% to 82% specificity in cross-validation and 80%/75% in testing.

Moderately to severely active disease, a Clinical Activity Score of at least 3, a NOSPECS grade of at least 4, and a duration under 3 months were present in ophthalmopathy patients. Exclusion was applied to patients with uncontrolled infections, other autoimmune diseases, pregnancy or lactation. Diagnoses were established on the basis of clinical symptoms, serum thyroxine and TRAb, thyroid ultrasound, and orbital computed tomography. Ficoll-Paque density gradient centrifugation was used to isolate PBMCs from 8.5 to 10 ml of fresh peripheral blood. Total RNA was extracted with Trizol reagent, and quality was checked on an Agilent 2100 Bioanalyzer. This clonotype occurred many times. What antigen it recognizes has not been identified. No base-level quality is on record; no much larger clone is a single base apart. Amplification of TCR beta CDR3 regions was carried out from RNA transcripts. For the first round of RT-PCR on the TCR CDR3, the HTBI primer set was used together with the Qiagen OneStep RT-PCR kit. The libraries were constructed in a second round of multiplex PCR and then size-selected and purified. Libraries were sequenced paired-end with 100 bp reads on an Illumina HiSeq2000. In the authors' own workflow: Raw data were processed with SOAPnuke, discarding reads with adapters, uncalled bases, mean Phred below 15, or no exact constant-primer or identifier match. COPE v1.2.5 was used to merge the high-quality paired reads, and each unique nucleotide sequence was defined as a clonotype. MiTCR v1.1 was used to align clonotypes to the IMGT TRBV, TRBD and TRBJ reference segments. Only V-J combinations with frequency above 0.0001, covering 99% to 99.2% of repertoires, were analysed. A TCS score was defined as the ratio between F50 (clonal expansion) and ExV (chaos), using BLOSUM62-based TCRdist between CDR3 peptides within each V-J. Welch's t-statistics and random forest reduced around 550 V-J features to 13, which were used in a naive Bayes classifier (R e1071). The public reads were run again by TCRdb, first through fastp at Q25 and then through MiXCR, and only productive beta chains were kept. Rows are combined by CDR3 protein, so each entry shows the most common genes and DNA. What appears here as the V and J calls and clone size reflects TCRdb's work, not the paper's. The sample table holds hundreds of thousands of distinct CDR3 sequences, of which approximately 14% were seen once. The ten largest account for roughly an eighth of the sample.

Between the V and J ends, shortened by 0 bases and 6 bases respectively, the junction contains 15 bases. For CDR1 and CDR2, the germline V gene (reference sequence) lists DFQATT and SNEGSKA. CDR3 length: 14 amino acids, cysteine to phenylalanine. Only the CDR3 portion is preserved as DNA: 42 bases, with reading frame beginning at the first base. Material: blood. This TCR was recovered from a woman aged 45-65 years with Graves' ophthalmopathy. Here the chain combines TRBV20-1 and TRBJ2-7, with TRBD2 as a weak D call on 5 bases. The CDR3 amino acid sequence is: CSARDRVGVTEQYF. The nucleotide sequence is TGCAGTGCTAGAGATCGGGTGGGAGTGACCGAGCAGTACTTC.